This T cell receptor beta chain emerged from a study of shared clonotypes between healthy human individuals. V dropped 0 bases and J dropped 1; count of bases not matched to a gene: 4. This CDR3 has 15 amino acids. The germline gives CDR1 SGHDT, CDR2 YYEEEE. This clone was found once. Profiling relied on immunoSEQ multiplex PCR, and the TCRdb table lists in-frame clones only, not all of them. Here the sample spans millions of clones, roughly 96% being singletons. The gene calls are TRBV5-6 and TRBJ2-7; 7 bases match TRBD1. The sequence was obtained from a man between 18 and 29 years old in good health. Sequenced input: naive CD4+ T cells sorted from blood. The subset is: CD45RA+ positively selected. The CDR3 sequence: CASSLETGLSYEQYF. Written as DNA, the CDR3 is TGTGCCAGCAGCTTGGAGACAGGGCTATCCTACGAGCAGTACTTC.